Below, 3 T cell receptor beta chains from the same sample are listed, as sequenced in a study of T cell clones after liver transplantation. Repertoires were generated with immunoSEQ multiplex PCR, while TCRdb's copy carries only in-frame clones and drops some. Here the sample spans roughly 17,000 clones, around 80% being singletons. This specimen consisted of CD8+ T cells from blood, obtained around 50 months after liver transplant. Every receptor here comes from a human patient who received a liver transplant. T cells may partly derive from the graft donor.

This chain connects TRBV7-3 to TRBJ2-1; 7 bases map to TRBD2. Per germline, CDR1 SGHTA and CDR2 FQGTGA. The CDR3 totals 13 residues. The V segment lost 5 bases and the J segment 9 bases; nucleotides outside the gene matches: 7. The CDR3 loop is CASSPAPGGEQFF. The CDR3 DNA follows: TGTGCCAGCAGCCCTGCCCCGGGAGGTGAGCAGTTCTTC.

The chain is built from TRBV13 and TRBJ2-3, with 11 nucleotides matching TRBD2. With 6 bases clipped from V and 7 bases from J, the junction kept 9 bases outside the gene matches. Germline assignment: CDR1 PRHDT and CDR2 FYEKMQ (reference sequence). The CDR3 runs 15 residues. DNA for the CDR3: TGTGCCAGCAGAGAACTAGCGGGAGTTATGAATACGCAGTATTTT. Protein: CASRELAGVMNTQYF.

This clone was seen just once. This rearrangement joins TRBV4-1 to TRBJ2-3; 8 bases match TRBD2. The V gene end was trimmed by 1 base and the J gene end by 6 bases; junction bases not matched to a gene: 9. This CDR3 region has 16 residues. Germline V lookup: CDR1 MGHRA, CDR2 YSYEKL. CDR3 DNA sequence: TGCGCCAGCAGCCAAGTTGAACCGGGGGGGTCTGATACGCAGTATTTT. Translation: CASSQVEPGGSDTQYF.